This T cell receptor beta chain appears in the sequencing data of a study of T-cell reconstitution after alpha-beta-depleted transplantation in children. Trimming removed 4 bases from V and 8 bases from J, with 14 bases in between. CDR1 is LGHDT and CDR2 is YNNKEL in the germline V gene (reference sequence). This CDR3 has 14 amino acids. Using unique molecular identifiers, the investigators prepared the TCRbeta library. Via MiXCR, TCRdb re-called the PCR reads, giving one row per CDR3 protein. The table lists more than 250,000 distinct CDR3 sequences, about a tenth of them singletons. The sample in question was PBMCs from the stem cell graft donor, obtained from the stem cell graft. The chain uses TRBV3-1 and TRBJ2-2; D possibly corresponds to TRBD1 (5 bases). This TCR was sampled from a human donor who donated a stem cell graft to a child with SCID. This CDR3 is CASSPTVAIGELFF. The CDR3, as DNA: TGTGCCAGCAGCCCGACAGTGGCTATTGGGGAGCTGTTTTTT.